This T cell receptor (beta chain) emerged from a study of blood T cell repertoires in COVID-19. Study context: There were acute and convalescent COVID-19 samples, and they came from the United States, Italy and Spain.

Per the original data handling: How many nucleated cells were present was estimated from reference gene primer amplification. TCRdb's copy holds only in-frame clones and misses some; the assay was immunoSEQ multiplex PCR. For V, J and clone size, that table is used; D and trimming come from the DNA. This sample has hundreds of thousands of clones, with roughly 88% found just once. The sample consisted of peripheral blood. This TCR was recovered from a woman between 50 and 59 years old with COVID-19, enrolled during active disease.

The CDR3 loop is CAWSVKAQGSEKLFF. The CDR3 DNA reads as TGTGCCTGGAGTGTAAAAGCACAGGGAAGCGAAAAACTGTTTTTT. The chain links TRBV30 to TRBJ1-4; maybe TRBD1 (6 bases). The CDR3 has 15 amino acids. The germline V gene has CDR1 GTSNPN and CDR2 SVGIG (reference sequence). V lost 0 bases and J 8 bases, leaving 16 bases between the germline ends.